The 7 T cell receptor beta chains below all came from one sample that was sequenced in a study of T cells after yellow fever vaccination. TCRdb independently ran MiXCR on the 5' RACE reads; one entry per CDR3 protein. This table holds just under 600,000 distinct CDR3 sequences, about 13% found once. The sequencing used PBMCs, collected on the day of the yellow fever booster vaccination. These receptors all come from a man aged 25 to 40 who received the YFV17D yellow fever vaccine.

This clonotype was counted a few times. The chain couples TRBV11-2 to TRBJ2-1, with 9 bases matching TRBD2. V was clipped by 3 bases and J by 6 bases; unmatched bases: 3. The CDR3 consists of 14 residues. CDR1 SGHAT and CDR2 FQNNGV come from the germline V gene. DNA of the CDR3: TGTGCCAGCAGCTTGGGGACTAGCACCAATGAGCAGTTCTTC. This sequence encodes CASSLGTSTNEQFF. Full variable domain (missing parts from reference TRBV11-2 and TRBJ2-1): EAGVAQSPRYKIIEKRQSVAFWCNPISGHATLYWYQQILGQGPKLLIQFQNNGVVDDSQLPKDRFSAERLKGVDSTLKIQPAKLEDSAVYLCASSLGTSTNEQFFGPGTRLTVL.

This clonotype turned up a few times. For the CDR3, the DNA is TGTGCCAGCAGCTCCTGGGGCCAGGGAGGGGAGACCCAGTACTTC. Amino acid sequence: CASSSWGQGGETQYF. The V call is TRBV7-2, the J call TRBJ2-5; 7 bases are a match to TRBD2. The V and J ends lost 4 bases and 5 bases, in that order; junction bases with no gene match: 10. CDR1 and CDR2 from the germline V gene are SGHTA and FQGNSA. This CDR3 comprises 15 residues.

The V gene is TRBV20-1, the J gene TRBJ2-7, with 10 bases lining up with TRBD1. There are 15 residues in the CDR3. J gave up 5 bases and V 6 bases, and 13 bases lay outside the gene matches. Germline lookup yields CDR1 DFQATT and CDR2 SNEGSKA (reference sequence). The CDR3 nucleotides read TGCAGTGCAGTCCGGTGGGACAGGGGTACTAACGAGCAGTACTTC. It specifies CSAVRWDRGTNEQYF.

This chain joins TRBV5-6 and TRBJ2-7; D possibly uses TRBD1 or TRBD2 (5 bases each). The germline V and J ends were trimmed by 7 bases and 3 bases, with 20 bases remaining between them. The germline gives CDR1 SGHDT, CDR2 YYEEEE. CDR3 length: 15 residues. The CDR3 sequence: CASSITGTADYEQYF. CDR3 DNA sequence: TGTGCCAGCTCGATCACCGGGACGGCAGACTACGAGCAGTACTTC. Combining the CDR3 with reference TRBV5-6 and TRBJ2-7 gives the whole variable domain DAGVTQSPTHLIKTRGQQVTLRCSPKSGHDTVSWYQQALGQGPQFIFQYYEEEERQRGNFPDRFSGHQFPNYSSELNVNALLLGDSALYLCASSITGTADYEQYFGPGTRLTVT.

The chain joins TRBV30 to TRBJ2-1; 7 positions match TRBD1. V shed 2 bases and J 1 base; nucleotides not matched to a gene: 5. The CDR3 runs to 15 residues. CDR1 GTSNPN and CDR2 SVGIG come from the germline V gene (reference sequence). CDR3 sequence: CAWSRGTASYNEQFF. Here the CDR3 DNA reads TGTGCCTGGAGTAGAGGGACAGCTTCCTACAATGAGCAGTTCTTC. Based on the CDR3 plus reference TRBV30 and TRBJ2-1, the full variable domain is SQTIHQWPATLVQPVGSPLSLECTVEGTSNPNLYWYRQAAGRGLQLLFYSVGIGQISSEVPQNLSASRPQDRQFILSSKKLLLSDSGFYLCAWSRGTASYNEQFFGPGTRLTVL.

The chain links TRBV12-3 or TRBV12-4 to TRBJ2-7; 7 nucleotides agree with TRBD1. This CDR3 region has 13 residues. The junction had 9 bases not matched to a gene; V was cut back by 7 bases and J by 6 bases. The CDR3 sequence is CASTIRQGGEQYF. CDR3 DNA sequence: TGTGCCAGCACCATCAGACAGGGCGGCGAGCAGTACTTC.

The chain is built from TRBV5-1 and TRBJ1-1, with D unclear. Deletions cut 4 bases from V and 1 base from J, with 11 bases between. CDR3 length: 14 residues. Germline loops: CDR1 SGHRS, CDR2 YFSETQ. The DNA for the CDR3 is TGCGCCAGCAGCCCTTGGGCGGAGAACACTGAAGCTTTCTTT. It specifies CASSPWAENTEAFF. Complete variable domain (other parts from reference TRBV5-1 and TRBJ1-1): KAGVTQTPRYLIKTRGQQVTLSCSPISGHRSVSWYQQTPGQGLQFLFEYFSETQRNKGNFPGRFSGRQFSNSRSEMNVSTLELGDSALYLCASSPWAENTEAFFGQGTRLTVV.